The text below deals with one TCR beta chain. The source of the sample is a study of blood T cell repertoires in COVID-19. The wider study: Researchers got acute and convalescent COVID-19 samples from the United States, Italy and Spain. Sources were T cells, B-cell-depleted T cells, or PBMCs; the material itself was cDNA or gDNA.

Original data processing: Reference gene primer amplification gave nucleated cell count estimates. Method: immunoSEQ multiplex PCR; TCRdb's copy keeps in-frame clones and lacks some. Clone size and the V and J calls come from that table; the DNA yielded D and trimming. The sample has over 90,000 clones, about 80% seen once; the top ten hold around 4%. Germline lookup yields CDR1 MNHNS and CDR2 SASEGT. V shed 2 bases, J shed 0 bases, and the junction held 1 base outside the gene matches. The CDR3 runs to 16 residues. V usage is TRBV6-1 and J usage is TRBJ1-4; 9 nucleotides align to TRBD1. This clonotype was sampled from a human donor in a cohort sampled during active COVID-19. Input material: peripheral blood. CDR3: CASSERQGATNEKLFF. The DNA for the CDR3 is TGTGCCAGCAGTGAACGACAGGGGGCAACTAATGAAAAACTGTTTTTT.